This T cell receptor (beta chain) was recovered during a study of blood T cell repertoires in COVID-19. Turning to the study itself: T cells, B-cell-depleted T cells, or PBMCs supplied cDNA or gDNA.

V lost 5 bases, J lost 4 bases, and 17 bases lay in between. CDR3 length equals 15 residues. The germline gives CDR1 SGHAT, CDR2 FQNNGV. Clones were read by immunoSEQ multiplex PCR, and TCRdb kept only the in-frame ones, dropping some. This table has approximately 93,000 clones, 74% appearing once. It was during active infection that Seattle patients were enrolled and then longitudinally followed. The source material was peripheral blood. This sequence was found in a man between 65 and 85 years old with COVID-19, enrolled during active disease. The chain carries TRBV11-2 and TRBJ1-1, with D possibly matching TRBD1 (6 bases). CDR3 bases: TGTGCCAGCAGCCTCACTGCGGGAGGGGGCACTGAAGCTTTCTTT. Amino acid sequence: CASSLTAGGGTEAFF.